This is a list of T cell receptor beta chains from one sample in a study of cytomegalovirus exposure and HLA in healthy donors. Sequencing was performed with immunoSEQ multiplex PCR; in TCRdb, only in-frame clones are kept and a portion is missing. The sample records about 200,000 clones, about four fifths being singletons. Specimen: PBMCs. Receptors were obtained from a girl aged 5-17 years in good health and CMV-seropositive. Both conserved end residues are part of each CDR3. A D gene is named only where the DNA matches it firmly. Some rows mark clone size as missing; the rest say once, few, many or name a class of expanded clone.

size	D	V	J	DNA	CDR3
-	-	TRBV2	TRBJ1-5	TGTGCCAGCATGAGGGGGGGGGTTACTCAGCCCCAGCATTTT	CASMRGGVTQPQHF
-	-	TRBV4-3	TRBJ1-6	TGCGCCAGCAGCCAAGATCACAGTTCACCCCTCCACTTT	CASSQDHSSPLHF
-	TRBD1	TRBV11-3	TRBJ1-4	TGTGCCAGCAGCTGGGGGACAGGGGCCGTTAATGAAAAACTGTTTTTT	CASSWGTGAVNEKLFF
-	-	TRBV7-2	TRBJ2-3	TGTGCCAGCAGCTTAGTAGGGGCTGCGCAGTATTTT	CASSLVGAAQYF
-	-	TRBV19	TRBJ2-1	TGTGCCAGTAGTCCGGGTGGCGCTTACAATGAGCAGTTCTTC	CASSPGGAYNEQFF
-	-	TRBV7-2	TRBJ1-5	TGTGCCAGCAGCTCCCAGGGAACCAATCAGCCCCAGCATTTT	CASSSQGTNQPQHF
few	-	TRBV2	TRBJ2-7	TGTGCCAGCAGTATAATTCAGGGGCTCTCCTACGAGCAGTACTTC	CASSIIQGLSYEQYF
-	-	TRBV4-1	TRBJ1-2	TGCGCCAGCAGCCAAGATGCAGCGGGGTATGGCTACACCTTC	CASSQDAAGYGYTF
-	-	TRBV7-8	TRBJ2-7	TGTGCCAGCAGCTTAGAAGAAGGAGGACCGAGGGGGAACGAGCAGTACTTC	CASSLEEGGPRGNEQYF
few	TRBD1	TRBV4-1	TRBJ2-3	TGCGCCAGCAGCGCGGGACAGGGGAGAACAGATACGCAGTATTTT	CASSAGQGRTDTQYF
-	TRBD1	TRBV19	TRBJ1-2	TGTGCCAGTAGTATTCTGGGACAGACTAACTATGGCTACACCTTC	CASSILGQTNYGYTF
-	-	TRBV10-3	TRBJ1-1	TGTGCCATCAGTGAAATCGCGATCTCCAAGCAGGTCACTGAAGCTTTCTTT	CAISEIAISKQVTEAFF
few	TRBD1	TRBV7-9	TRBJ1-6	TGTGCCAGCAGCTTATCGGGACAGGGGACATCTCATTCACCCCTCCACTTT	CASSLSGQGTSHSPLHF
-	TRBD1	TRBV5-6	TRBJ1-5	TGTGCCAGCAGCTTGGGGCAGGGGGCGGGTCAGCCCCAGCATTTT	CASSLGQGAGQPQHF
once	TRBD1	TRBV7-9	TRBJ1-4	TGTGCCAGCAGCCTAAGGGACAGTGCAACTAATGAAAAACTGTTTTTT	CASSLRDSATNEKLFF
once	-	TRBV19	TRBJ2-7	TGTGCCAGTAGTATTGAGTCCAGCGGCACCTACGAGCAGTACTTC	CASSIESSGTYEQYF
once	TRBD1	TRBV4-3	TRBJ2-3	TGCGCCAGCAGCCTCCGGGACAGGGTCTTCGATACGCAGTATTTT	CASSLRDRVFDTQYF
-	TRBD2	TRBV25-1	TRBJ2-7	TGTGCCAGCAGTGAATACGGCGGGGGGGCCCAGAACTACGAGCAGTACTTC	CASSEYGGGAQNYEQYF
-	-	TRBV27	TRBJ1-5	TGTGCCAGCAGTCCTCAGGGGAACAATCAGCCCCAGCATTTT	CASSPQGNNQPQHF
-	TRBD2	TRBV9	TRBJ2-5	TGTGCCAGCAGCGTCGAGGCTAGCGGCCTGTGGGAGACCCAGTACTTC	CASSVEASGLWETQYF
-	-	TRBV7-8	TRBJ1-5	TGTGCCAGCAGCAGGAAATACCGGGAAATTAGTATGGCCCAGCATTTT	CASSRKYREISMAQHF
-	TRBD1	TRBV11-3	TRBJ2-1	TGTGCCAGCAGCTTAGGTAAAGGACAGGGACATTACAATGAGCAGTTCTTC	CASSLGKGQGHYNEQFF
-	-	TRBV9	TRBJ2-1	TGTGCCAGCGGAGGGGGCTATTACAATGAGCAGTTCTTC	CASGGGYYNEQFF
-	-	TRBV7-2	TRBJ2-3	TGTGCCAGCAGCACACGGGGAGATACGCAGTATTTT	CASSTRGDTQYF
-	TRBD1	TRBV7-2	TRBJ2-7	TGTGCCAGCAGCTCCACGACAGGGAACCCTTACTTTCCCTTCGAGCAGTACTTC	CASSSTTGNPYFPFEQYF
-	-	TRBV5-6	TRBJ2-3	TGTGCCAGCAGCTGGGGCGGGACGAGCACAGATACGCAGTATTTT	CASSWGGTSTDTQYF
once	TRBD2	TRBV7-6	TRBJ2-7	TGTGCCAGCAGCTTAGGGTGGCGGGGGGGCGTATACGAGCAGTACTTC	CASSLGWRGGVYEQYF
-	TRBD2	TRBV7-2	TRBJ2-5	TGTGCCAGCAGCTTAATGAGCGGGGCCCTCCCGGAGACCCAGTACTTC	CASSLMSGALPETQYF
-	-	TRBV5-5	TRBJ2-3	TGTGCCAGCAGCTTTAGGGAGGGGGGGCCCACAGATACGCAGTATTTT	CASSFREGGPTDTQYF
-	-	TRBV7-6	TRBJ2-5	TGTGCCAGCAGCTTAGGGACTATGACGGAGACCCAGTACTTC	CASSLGTMTETQYF
-	-	TRBV7-6	TRBJ2-1	TGTGCCAGCAGCCTTGGCCTAGGGGGTGAGCAGTTCTTC	CASSLGLGGEQFF
few	-	TRBV4-1	TRBJ1-3	TGCGCCAGCAGCCAAGAGAGAAGGAGCTCTGGAAACACCATATATTTT	CASSQERRSSGNTIYF
-	TRBD1	TRBV27	TRBJ1-6	TGTGCCAGCAGTCCCGAGGGACAGGGGGCGGCACCCCTCCACTTT	CASSPEGQGAAPLHF
-	-	TRBV30	TRBJ1-1	TGTGCCTGGAAAGCTGAACAGGGATCTGAAGCTTTCTTT	CAWKAEQGSEAFF
few	-	TRBV19	TRBJ2-2	TGTGCCAGTAGGACAGGGAACACCGGGGAGCTGTTTTTT	CASRTGNTGELFF
-	-	TRBV7-8	TRBJ2-7	TGTGCCAGCAGTTTTTTCAAGCAGAAGGCGGCATACGAGCAGTACTTC	CASSFFKQKAAYEQYF
-	-	TRBV7-2	TRBJ2-5	TGTGCCAGCAGCTTATATAAAGAGACCCAGTACTTC	CASSLYKETQYF
-	TRBD1	TRBV13	TRBJ1-2	TGTGCCAGCAGCGGAAGGGACAGGGCCTCATATGGCTACACCTTC	CASSGRDRASYGYTF
once	-	TRBV4-1	TRBJ1-5	TGCGCCAGCAGCCCTTCCGGTGGGGGCGGGCAGCCCCAGCATTTT	CASSPSGGGGQPQHF
-	-	TRBV5-4	TRBJ2-3	TGTGCCAGCAGCTTATATTTCGCAGATACGCAGTATTTT	CASSLYFADTQYF
-	TRBD2	TRBV5-4	TRBJ2-1	TGTGCCAGCAGACTAGCGGGGTACAATGAGCAGTTCTTC	CASRLAGYNEQFF
-	TRBD2	TRBV6-5	TRBJ2-1	TGTGCCAGCAGTTCGCTAGCGGGGGGGCACAAGCAGTTCTTC	CASSSLAGGHKQFF
-	TRBD2	TRBV10-1	TRBJ2-1	TGCGCCAGCAGTGAAGCGGGGGGGCCCGGTGAGCAGTTCTTC	CASSEAGGPGEQFF
-	TRBD2	TRBV18	TRBJ2-1	TGTGCCAGCTCACCCCCTAGCGGGGTTTTCAGTGAGCAGTTCTTC	CASSPPSGVFSEQFF
once	-	TRBV5-6	TRBJ2-5	TGTGCCAGCAGCTTGGTAGCGCCTCAAGAGACCCAGTACTTC	CASSLVAPQETQYF
-	-	TRBV30	TRBJ1-2	TGTGCCTGGAGTCCCACAGGGACGGGTGGCTACACCTTC	CAWSPTGTGGYTF
-	TRBD1	TRBV5-5	TRBJ1-2	TGTGCCAGCAGCTTTGGAGGGGGCGGTGGATCCTCTAACTATGGCTACACCTTC	CASSFGGGGGSSNYGYTF